This T cell receptor (beta chain) was sequenced during a study of cytomegalovirus exposure and HLA in healthy donors. Across the study: Out of roughly 170 million T cells, an earlier analysis found fewer than 140 million unique TCR beta sequences in total. Study-level findings and limits: By a later analysis, the bulk of CMV-associated TCR beta chains appeared HLA-restricted. Reports described diagnosis of cytomegalovirus status by the classifier as highly specific and sensitive. Earlier analysis found most TCR beta V segments productive about 87% or about 30% of the time.

13 Jbeta primers and 60 Vbeta primers were used for the PCR. The method was immunoSEQ multiplex PCR; TCRdb's version includes in-frame clones alone and lacks a portion of them. The table has 160,000 or so clones, approximately 80% seen once. For this clone: What it recognizes is unknown.

Germline CDR1 is MGHRA and CDR2 is YSYEKL. Trimming pared 4 bases from V and 0 bases from J, leaving 19 bases between. The CDR3 sequence is 18 residues long. The source of this sequence is a man younger than 35 in good health and CMV-seropositive. The sample comprised PBMCs. The chain joins TRBV4-1 to TRBJ1-5; a weak D match, TRBD1 (6 bases). In DNA, the CDR3 is TGCGCCAGCAGCCGAAACGTTGGACAGATACTTAGCAATCAGCCCCAGCATTTT. This translates into CASSRNVGQILSNQPQHF.